Sequencing of this TCR beta chain was carried out in a study of response to subunit inactivated influenza vaccine. General study points: It was suggested by the authors that few new T cells are recruited by each seasonal influenza vaccination.

In germline, CDR1 is DFQATT, CDR2 SNEGSKA (reference sequence). This CDR3 comprises 11 residues. The V segment lost 3 bases and the J segment 9 bases; nucleotides outside the gene matches: 1. TCRdb analysed the RT-PCR reads with MiXCR anew, one entry per CDR3 protein. The sample contains 450,000 to 550,000 distinct CDR3 sequences, roughly 25% of which appear only once. With respect to this clonotype: Antigen unknown.

The gene calls are TRBV20-1 and TRBJ2-1; 8 positions agree with TRBD2. Sequencing used CD4+ T cells sorted from PBMCs, obtained about 5 days after vaccination. The source of this sequence is a man between 50 and 59 years old who received an inactivated influenza vaccine. Here the CDR3 DNA reads TGCAGTGCTAGTCGGGAGGGTGAGCAGTTCTTC. As protein: CSASREGEQFF.